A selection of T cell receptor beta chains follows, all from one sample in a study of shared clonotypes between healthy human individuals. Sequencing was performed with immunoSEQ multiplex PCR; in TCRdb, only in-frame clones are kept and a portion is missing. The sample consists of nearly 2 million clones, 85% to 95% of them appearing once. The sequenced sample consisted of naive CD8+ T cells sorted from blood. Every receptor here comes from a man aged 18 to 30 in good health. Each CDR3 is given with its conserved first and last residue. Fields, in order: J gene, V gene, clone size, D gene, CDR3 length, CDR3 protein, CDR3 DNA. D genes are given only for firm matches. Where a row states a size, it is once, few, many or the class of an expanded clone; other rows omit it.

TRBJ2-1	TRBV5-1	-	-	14	CASSVSEGYNEQFF	TGCGCCAGCAGTGTAAGTGAGGGCTACAATGAGCAGTTCTTC
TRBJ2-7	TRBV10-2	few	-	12	CASSESSYEQYF	TGCGCCAGCAGTGAGTCTTCCTACGAGCAGTACTTC
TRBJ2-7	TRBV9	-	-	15	CASSPTAGGLYEQYF	TGTGCCAGCAGCCCAACCGCCGGGGGGCTTTACGAGCAGTACTTC
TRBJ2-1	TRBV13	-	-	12	CASSPGSNEQFF	TGTGCCAGCAGCCCAGGTTCTAATGAGCAGTTCTTC
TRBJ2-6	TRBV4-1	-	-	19	CASSQEGPSASSGANVLTF	TGCGCCAGCAGCCAAGAAGGGCCCAGCGCAAGCTCTGGGGCCAACGTCCTGACTTTC
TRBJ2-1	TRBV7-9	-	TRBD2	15	CASSGTSGIYNEQFF	TGTGCCAGCAGCGGGACTAGCGGGATTTACAATGAGCAGTTCTTC
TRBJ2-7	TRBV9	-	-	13	CASSAGAEYEQYF	TGTGCCAGCAGCGCGGGGGCTGAATACGAGCAGTACTTC
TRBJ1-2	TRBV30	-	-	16	CAWSVVGGGFDYGYTF	TGTGCCTGGAGTGTAGTCGGTGGGGGATTTGACTATGGCTACACCTTC
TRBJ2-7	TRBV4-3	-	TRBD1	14	CASSPGQNSYEQYF	TGCGCCAGCAGCCCGGGACAGAACTCCTACGAGCAGTACTTC
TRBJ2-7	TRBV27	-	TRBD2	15	CASSLGTSGTYEQYF	TGTGCCAGCAGTTTGGGGACTAGCGGGACCTACGAGCAGTACTTC
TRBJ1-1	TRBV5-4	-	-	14	CASSLRAVNTEAFF	TGTGCCAGCAGCTTGAGGGCGGTGAACACTGAAGCTTTCTTT
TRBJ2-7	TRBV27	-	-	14	CASIPAREYLEQYF	TGTGCCAGCATCCCCGCCCGGGAATATCTCGAGCAGTACTTC
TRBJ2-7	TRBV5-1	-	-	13	CASSPVPFYEQYF	TGCGCCAGCAGCCCCGTCCCTTTCTACGAGCAGTACTTC
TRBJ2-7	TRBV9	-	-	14	CASSVGAGGYEQYF	TGTGCCAGCAGCGTAGGCGCAGGGGGGTACGAGCAGTACTTC
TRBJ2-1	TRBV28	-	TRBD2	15	CASSPSGGAYNEQFF	TGTGCCAGCAGCCCTAGCGGGGGGGCCTACAATGAGCAGTTCTTC
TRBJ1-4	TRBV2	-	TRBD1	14	CASSSGGAGEKLFF	TGTGCCAGCTCCTCAGGGGGCGCGGGTGAAAAACTGTTTTTT
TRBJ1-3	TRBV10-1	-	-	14	CASSEEGSGNTIYF	TGCGCCAGCAGTGAGGAGGGCTCTGGAAACACCATATATTTT
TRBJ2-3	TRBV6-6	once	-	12	CASSYLQDTQYF	TGTGCCAGCAGTTACTTACAGGATACGCAGTATTTT
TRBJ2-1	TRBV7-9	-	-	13	CASSPDLYNEQFF	TGTGCCAGCAGCCCCGACCTGTACAATGAGCAGTTCTTC
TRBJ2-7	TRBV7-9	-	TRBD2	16	CASSRSTSENTYEQYF	TGTGCCAGCAGCCGTTCTACTAGCGAGAACACCTACGAGCAGTACTTC
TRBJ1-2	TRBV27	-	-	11	CASRQGLDYTF	TGTGCCAGCAGGCAGGGTTTAGACTACACCTTC
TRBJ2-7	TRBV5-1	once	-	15	CASSFFYTTSYEQYF	TGCGCCAGCAGCTTTTTTTACACAACCTCCTACGAGCAGTACTTC
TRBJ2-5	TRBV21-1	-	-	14	CASSKARGEETQYF	TGTGCCAGCAGCAAAGCGCGGGGAGAAGAGACCCAGTACTTC
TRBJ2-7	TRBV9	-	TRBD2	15	CASSVYPSGVYEQYF	TGTGCCAGCAGCGTATACCCCAGCGGGGTCTACGAGCAGTACTTC
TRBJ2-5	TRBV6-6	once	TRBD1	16	CASSAGTGAFQETQYF	TGTGCCAGCAGCGCCGGGACAGGGGCTTTCCAAGAGACCCAGTACTTC
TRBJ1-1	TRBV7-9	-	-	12	CVCRGVNTEAFF	TGTGTATGCAGGGGCGTGAACACTGAAGCTTTCTTT
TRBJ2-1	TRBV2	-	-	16	CASSDFEASSNNEQFF	TGTGCCAGCAGTGATTTCGAGGCTAGTTCTAACAATGAGCAGTTCTTC
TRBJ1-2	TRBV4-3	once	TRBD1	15	CASSQDLGTGYGYTF	TGCGCCAGCAGCCAAGATCTCGGGACAGGTTATGGCTACACCTTC
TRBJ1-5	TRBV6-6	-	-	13	CASSYSYGQPQHF	TGTGCCAGCAGTTACTCATACGGTCAGCCCCAGCATTTT
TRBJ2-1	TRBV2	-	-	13	CASSDTHGDEQFF	TGTGCCAGCAGTGACACCCATGGCGATGAGCAGTTCTTC
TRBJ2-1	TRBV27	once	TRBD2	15	CASSPLAGEVYEQFF	TGTGCCAGCAGTCCCCTAGCGGGAGAGGTTTATGAGCAGTTCTTC
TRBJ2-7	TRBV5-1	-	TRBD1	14	CASSSTGVGYEQYF	TGCGCCAGCAGCTCGACAGGGGTGGGATACGAGCAGTACTTC
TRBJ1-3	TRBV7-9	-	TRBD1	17	CASSLVSGTEAGNTIYF	TGTGCCAGCAGCTTAGTCAGCGGGACAGAAGCTGGAAACACCATATATTTT
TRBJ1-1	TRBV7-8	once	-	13	CASSLAPNTEAFF	TGTGCCAGCAGCTTAGCCCCAAACACTGAAGCTTTCTTT
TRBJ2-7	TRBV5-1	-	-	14	CASSGGADPREQYF	TGCGCCAGCAGCGGGGGGGCGGATCCCCGGGAGCAGTACTTC
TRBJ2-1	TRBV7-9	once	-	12	CASSLGGFEQFF	TGTGCCAGCAGCTTAGGAGGGTTCGAGCAGTTCTTC
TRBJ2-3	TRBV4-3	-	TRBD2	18	CASSPQSLLGGGTDTQYF	TGCGCCAGCAGCCCCCAAAGCCTTTTGGGGGGGGGCACAGATACGCAGTATTTT
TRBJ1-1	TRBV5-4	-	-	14	CASSFYEGNTEAFF	TGTGCCAGCAGCTTTTATGAGGGGAACACTGAAGCTTTCTTT
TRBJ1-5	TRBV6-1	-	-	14	CASGNRVSNQPQHF	TGTGCCAGCGGTAACAGGGTAAGCAATCAGCCCCAGCATTTT
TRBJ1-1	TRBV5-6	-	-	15	CASSLLGSVNTEAFF	TGTGCCAGCAGCTTGCTGGGGTCGGTGAACACTGAAGCTTTCTTT
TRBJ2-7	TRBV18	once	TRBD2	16	CASSPPGTSFSYEQYF	TGTGCCAGCTCACCTCCCGGGACTAGCTTCTCCTACGAGCAGTACTTC
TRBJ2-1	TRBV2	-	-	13	CASRPRQSPGQFF	TGTGCCAGCAGGCCAAGACAGTCCCCAGGGCAGTTCTTC
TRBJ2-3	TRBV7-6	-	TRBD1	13	CASSRGPVDTQYF	TGTGCCAGCAGCAGGGGGCCAGTAGATACGCAGTATTTT
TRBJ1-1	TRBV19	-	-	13	CASSIVGYTEAFF	TGTGCCAGTAGTATTGTGGGATACACTGAAGCTTTCTTT
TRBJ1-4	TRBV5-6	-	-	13	CASSTYRDEKLFF	TGTGCCAGCAGCACGTACAGGGACGAAAAACTGTTTTTT